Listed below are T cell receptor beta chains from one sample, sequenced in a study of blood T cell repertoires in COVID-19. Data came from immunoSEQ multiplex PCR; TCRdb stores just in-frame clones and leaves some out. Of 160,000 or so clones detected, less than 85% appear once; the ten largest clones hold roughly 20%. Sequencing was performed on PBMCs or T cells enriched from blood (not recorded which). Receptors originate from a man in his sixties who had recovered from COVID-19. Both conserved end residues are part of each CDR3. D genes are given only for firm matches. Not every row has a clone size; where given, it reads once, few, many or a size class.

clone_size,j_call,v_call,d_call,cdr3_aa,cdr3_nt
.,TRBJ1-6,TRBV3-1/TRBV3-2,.,CASSFLRENSPLHF,TGTGCCAGCTCCTTCTTAAGGGAGAATTCACCCCTCCACTTT
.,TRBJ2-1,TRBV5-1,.,CASSFVEASSYNEQFF,TGCGCCAGCAGCTTTGTGGAGGCGAGCTCCTACAATGAGCAGTTCTTC
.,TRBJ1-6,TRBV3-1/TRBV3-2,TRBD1,CASSPAGQGRTVYSPLHF,TGTGCCAGCAGCCCGGCGGGACAGGGGCGTACAGTCTATTCACCCCTCCACTTT
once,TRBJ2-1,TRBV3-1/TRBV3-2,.,CASSQEGQGRLDYNEQFF,TGTGCCAGCAGCCAAGAGGGGCAGGGCCGCCTCGATTACAATGAGCAGTTCTTC
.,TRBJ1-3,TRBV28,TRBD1,CASSLGQPIGNTIYF,TGTGCCAGCAGCCTGGGACAGCCGATTGGAAACACCATATATTTT
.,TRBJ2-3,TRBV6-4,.,CASRPEGLSTDTQYF,TGTGCCAGCAGGCCCGAGGGCCTTAGCACAGATACGCAGTATTTT
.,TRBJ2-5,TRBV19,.,CASSFRGADGETQYF,TGTGCCAGTAGTTTTCGGGGGGCGGATGGCGAGACCCAGTACTTC
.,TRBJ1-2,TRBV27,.,CASSTGSNYGYTF,TGTGCCAGCAGCACCGGGTCTAACTATGGCTACACCTTC
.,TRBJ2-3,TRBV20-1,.,CSARYLSGYF,TGCAGTGCACGTTATCTCTCGGGGTATTTT
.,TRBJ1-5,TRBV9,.,CASSVGPRGNQPQHF,TGTGCCAGCAGCGTAGGGCCCAGGGGCAATCAGCCCCAGCATTTT
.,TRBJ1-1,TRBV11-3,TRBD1,CASSLGLDRGTEAFF,TGTGCCAGCAGCTTAGGACTTGACAGGGGCACTGAAGCTTTCTTT
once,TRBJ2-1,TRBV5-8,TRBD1,CASSSGTGDEQFF,TGTGCCAGCAGCTCCGGGACAGGGGATGAGCAGTTCTTC
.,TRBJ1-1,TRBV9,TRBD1,CASSVSGTANTEAFF,TGTGCCAGCAGCGTTTCCGGGACAGCGAACACTGAAGCTTTCTTT
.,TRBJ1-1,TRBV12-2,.,CASRLNSRGTEAFF,TGTGCAAGTCGCTTAAACTCCAGGGGAACTGAAGCTTTCTTT
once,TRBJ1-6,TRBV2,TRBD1,CASSEGQGVYSPLHF,TGTGCCAGCAGTGAAGGACAGGGAGTCTATTCACCCCTCCACTTT
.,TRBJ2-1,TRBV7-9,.,CASSLVQVYNEQFF,TGTGCCAGCAGCTTAGTGCAGGTTTACAATGAGCAGTTCTTC
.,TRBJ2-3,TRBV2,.,CASSLTVSAPDTQYF,TGTGCCAGCAGCCTAACAGTGAGTGCACCAGATACGCAGTATTTT
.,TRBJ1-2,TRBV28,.,CASRYTNRGYGYTF,TGTGCCAGCAGGTACACCAACCGGGGTTATGGCTACACCTTC
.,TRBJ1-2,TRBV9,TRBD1,CASRGQGNYGYTF,TGTGCCAGCAGGGGACAGGGGAACTATGGCTACACCTTC
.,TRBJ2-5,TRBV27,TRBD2,CASSFRGERVQETQYF,TGTGCCAGCAGTTTCCGGGGGGAGAGGGTGCAAGAGACCCAGTACTTC
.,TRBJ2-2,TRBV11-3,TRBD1,CASSFGQGNTGELFF,TGTGCCAGCAGCTTCGGACAGGGGAACACCGGGGAGCTGTTTTTT
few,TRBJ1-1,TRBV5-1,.,CASSLVAANTEAFF,TGCGCCAGCAGCTTGGTGGCCGCGAACACTGAAGCTTTCTTT
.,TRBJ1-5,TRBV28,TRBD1,CASIPTGYSNQPQHF,TGTGCCAGCATCCCGACAGGGTATAGCAATCAGCCCCAGCATTTT
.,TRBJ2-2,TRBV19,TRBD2,CASSIDQGTSGRLGTGELFF,TGTGCCAGTAGTATAGATCAGGGGACTAGCGGGAGACTAGGCACCGGGGAGCTGTTTTTT
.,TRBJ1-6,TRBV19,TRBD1,CASSRGQDNSPLHF,TGTGCCAGTAGTAGGGGACAGGATAATTCACCCCTCCACTTT
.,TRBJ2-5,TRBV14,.,CASSHPSGSETQYF,TGTGCCAGCAGCCACCCATCGGGGTCTGAGACCCAGTACTTC
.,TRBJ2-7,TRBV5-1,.,CASSLGQSSYEQYF,TGCGCCAGCAGCTTGGGACAGTCTTCCTACGAGCAGTACTTC
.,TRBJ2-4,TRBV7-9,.,CASQKGVGDKNIQYF,TGTGCCAGCCAAAAGGGGGTAGGGGACAAAAACATTCAGTACTTC
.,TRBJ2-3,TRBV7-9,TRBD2,CASSSGLAGSTDTQYF,TGTGCCAGCAGCTCGGGACTAGCGGGGAGCACAGATACGCAGTATTTT
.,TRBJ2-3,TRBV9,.,CASSVIGDTQYF,TGTGCCAGCAGCGTAATCGGAGATACGCAGTATTTT
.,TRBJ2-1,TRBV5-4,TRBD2,CASSGGLPQLYNEQFF,TGTGCCAGCAGCGGGGGACTACCACAACTCTACAATGAGCAGTTCTTC
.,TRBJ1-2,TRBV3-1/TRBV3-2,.,CASSQDVAREGGYTF,TGTGCCAGCAGCCAAGATGTCGCCAGGGAGGGCGGCTACACCTTC
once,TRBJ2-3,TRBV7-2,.,CASSGQWDTDLPTDTQYF,TGTGCCAGCAGCGGGCAGTGGGACACCGATTTACCCACAGATACGCAGTATTTT